The text below deals with one T cell receptor beta chain. The antigen is undetermined. This entry is derived from a study of cytotoxic CD8 clonotypes in ibrutinib-treated CLL. The wider study: Response was recorded as partial in roughly 24 patients and complete in 2; at median roughly 73 months, approximately 15 remained remitted and some twelve had progressed.

Study-level points and caveats: Baseline clonality, above age-matched healthy donor levels, tracked circulating CD8+ T-cell counts.

The method was immunoSEQ multiplex PCR; TCRdb's version includes in-frame clones alone and lacks a portion of them. The data contain 45,000 or so clones, 60% to 75% of them seen just once; the ten biggest clones take up 13%. Germline trimming cut 0 bases from V and 3 bases from J; bases unmatched to any gene: 7. The CDR3 is 18 amino acids. The germline CDR1 and CDR2 sequences are MNHEY and SMNVEV (reference sequence). This TCR was recovered from a human donor with chronic lymphocytic leukemia. The chain is built from TRBV27 and TRBJ2-3, with 12 bases lining up with TRBD2. The sample was PBMCs, taken after 12 months of ibrutinib treatment. CDR3 amino acids: CASSLSSSGRAWTDTQYF. The CDR3 coding sequence is TGTGCCAGCAGTTTATCGTCTAGCGGGAGGGCCTGGACAGATACGCAGTATTTT.